The rows below give T cell receptor beta chains drawn from one sample of a study of human T cells and chemical hapten exposure. TCRdb re-called the RACE reads with MiXCR, one entry per CDR3 protein. The sample consists of 35,000 to 45,000 distinct CDR3 sequences, around 9% of them appearing once. Material: whole blood, obtained in connection with sensitization to the hapten diphenylcyclopropenone (DPC). These receptors all stem from a woman aged 35 to 49 with alopecia areata. Some clones in this sample may be carry-over from other donors' samples. CDR3s include the opening cysteine and the closing phenylalanine or tryptophan. Some rows have no size entry. The others give once, few or many, or a class for an expanded clone.

v_gene	j_gene	abundance	CDR3aa
TRBV28	TRBJ2-7	few	CASSFSRIAEQYF
TRBV5-1	TRBJ2-5	many	CASSPEGRGQETQYF
TRBV28	TRBJ2-1	-	CASSFLRGADEQFF
TRBV20-1	TRBJ1-1	many	CSAATGSVTEAFF
TRBV11-2	TRBJ1-1	once	CASMPGKNTEAFF
TRBV29-1	TRBJ2-5	many	CSAGTGGYQETQYF
TRBV5-5	TRBJ2-7	few	CASTPLPGASYEQYF
TRBV18	TRBJ1-1	many	CASSGTANTEAFF
TRBV6-6	TRBJ1-6	-	CASRNDRGESPLHF
TRBV19	TRBJ1-5	many	CASSIAPYQPQHF
TRBV7-2	TRBJ1-5	few	CASSFSGTGVNQPQHF
TRBV5-5	TRBJ2-7	many	CASSPGQTTYEQYF
TRBV25-1	TRBJ2-1	many	CASSEWSNEQFF
TRBV30	TRBJ1-2	few	CAWSVHGNGYTF
TRBV30	TRBJ2-5	few	CAWSPRGGVQTQYF
TRBV28	TRBJ1-3	few	CASTRAGNTIYF
TRBV4-1	TRBJ1-1	-	CASSQMTGRNTEAFF
TRBV29-1	TRBJ2-1	many	CSVAALAGYNEQFF
TRBV12-3/TRBV12-4	TRBJ2-5	many	CASSFRAGGYQETQYF
TRBV29-1	TRBJ1-2	-	CSVVNSRGYTF
TRBV12-3/TRBV12-4	TRBJ2-5	many	CASSRKLAGDQETQYF
TRBV5-1	TRBJ2-3	many	CASSLAGSSGAPSTDTQYF
TRBV7-3	TRBJ2-1	many	CASSPRSAGGLSNEQFF
TRBV11-2	TRBJ1-2	many	CASSLAGGAGYTF
TRBV7-2	TRBJ2-5	few	CASSLELAGGRAETQYF
TRBV5-1	TRBJ2-1	many	CASSYRVSYNEQFF
TRBV2	TRBJ1-5	few	CASSEGVYGNQPQHF
TRBV6-2/TRBV6-3	TRBJ2-7	many	CASSYSIEDREGREQYF
TRBV29-1	TRBJ2-6	many	CSVDLRTGSGANVLTF
TRBV7-9	TRBJ2-2	many	CASSLEVGGELFF
TRBV21-1	TRBJ2-3	few	CASSKINTQYF
TRBV6-6	TRBJ2-5	many	CASSYSLLQETQYF
TRBV5-5	TRBJ1-1	-	CASSPYFEGDTEAFF
TRBV20-1	TRBJ1-1	few	CSAPAGQGSTEAFF
TRBV7-2	TRBJ1-5	many	CASSFPGGPQHF
TRBV11-3	TRBJ2-1	many	CASSFNTGYNEQFF
TRBV15	TRBJ2-3	-	CATSRDRRPTDTQYF
TRBV5-1	TRBJ2-7	many	CASSLTGQGRGYEQYF
TRBV4-1	TRBJ1-4	many	CASSQGFSGNEKLFF
TRBV12-3/TRBV12-4	TRBJ1-2	few	CASSFGASSDHYGYTF
TRBV7-9	TRBJ2-7	few	CASSLTTASYEQYF
TRBV18	TRBJ2-2	many	CASSPLRFANTGELFF
TRBV4-1	TRBJ1-5	-	CASSQDRKRNQPQHF
TRBV29-1	TRBJ2-7	-	CSALLAGGTYEQYF
TRBV11-2	TRBJ2-3	many	CASSFTPADTQYF
TRBV20-1	TRBJ2-3	few	CSASGLAAQSDTQYF